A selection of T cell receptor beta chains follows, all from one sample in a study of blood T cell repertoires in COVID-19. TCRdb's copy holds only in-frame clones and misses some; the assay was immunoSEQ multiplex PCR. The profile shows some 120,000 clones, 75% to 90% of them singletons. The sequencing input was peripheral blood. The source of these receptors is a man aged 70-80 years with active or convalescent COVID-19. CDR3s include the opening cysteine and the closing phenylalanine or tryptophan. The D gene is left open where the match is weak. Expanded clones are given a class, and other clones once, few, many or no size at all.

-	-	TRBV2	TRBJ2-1	TGTGCCAGCAGTGTGTCCAGATACAATGAGCAGTTCTTC	CASSVSRYNEQFF
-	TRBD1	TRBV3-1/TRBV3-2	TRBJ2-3	TGTGCCAGCAGCCAAGAGGCTTACGGGACAGGGGGCACAGATACGCAGTATTTT	CASSQEAYGTGGTDTQYF
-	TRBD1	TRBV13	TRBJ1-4	TGTGCCAGCAGCCACGGACAGGGGGGACGAGAAAAACTGTTTTTT	CASSHGQGGREKLFF
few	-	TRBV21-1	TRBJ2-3	TGTGCCAGCAGCAAAGGGGGCCAGGGGGAGCAGGAAGATACGCAGTATTTT	CASSKGGQGEQEDTQYF
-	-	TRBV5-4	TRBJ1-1	TGTGCCAGCAGCTTGGCGGGTCTCGGGGGTACTGAAGCTTTCTTT	CASSLAGLGGTEAFF
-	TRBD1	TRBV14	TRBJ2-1	TGTGCCAGCAGCCGGACAGGGTTGGGTGAGCAGTTCTTC	CASSRTGLGEQFF
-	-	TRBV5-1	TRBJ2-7	TGCGCCAGCAGCTTGGGGACAGTTGTCGGCTACGAGCAGTACTTC	CASSLGTVVGYEQYF
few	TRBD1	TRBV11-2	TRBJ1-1	TGTGCCAGCAGCGCGACAGGGGCGGGTACTGAAGCTTTCTTT	CASSATGAGTEAFF
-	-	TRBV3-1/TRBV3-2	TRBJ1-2	TGTGCCAGCAGCCAAGAAAGGGATGTGGGGGGGTTTGCGTTCGGCTACACCTTC	CASSQERDVGGFAFGYTF
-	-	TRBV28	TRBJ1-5	TGTGCCAGCAGTGAGGAACAGCCCCAGCATTTT	CASSEEQPQHF
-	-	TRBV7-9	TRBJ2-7	TGTGCCAGCAGCTTAGGCAGAAACTACGAGCAGTACTTC	CASSLGRNYEQYF
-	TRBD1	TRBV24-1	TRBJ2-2	TGTGCCACAGCCCCAGGACAGGGTTGGGGCGCCGGGGAGCTGTTTTTT	CATAPGQGWGAGELFF
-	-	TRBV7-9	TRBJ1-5	TGTGCCAGCAGCCCCAGGGAAGGTCAGCCCCAGCATTTT	CASSPREGQPQHF
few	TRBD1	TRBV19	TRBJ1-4	TGTGCCAGTAGCTTAACCCGACAGGGGGGGATTACAACTAATGAAAAACTGTTTTTT	CASSLTRQGGITTNEKLFF
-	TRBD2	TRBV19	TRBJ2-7	TGTGCCAGTAGTATCGTTAGCGGGAGCTACGAGCAGTACTTC	CASSIVSGSYEQYF
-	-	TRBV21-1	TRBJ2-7	TGTGCCAGCAGCGCCTCTTCGGGACAGGGAGTCTACGAGCAGTACTTC	CASSASSGQGVYEQYF
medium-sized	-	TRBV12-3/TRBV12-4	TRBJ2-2	TGTGCCAGCCGACAGGCGAACACCGGGGAGCTGTTTTTT	CASRQANTGELFF
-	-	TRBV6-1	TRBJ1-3	TGTGCCAGCAGTGAAAGGAGGGCTAACTCTGGAAACACCATATATTTT	CASSERRANSGNTIYF
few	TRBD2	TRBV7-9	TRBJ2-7	TGTGCCAGCAGCAGAGAGGGAGGGACCTACGAGCAGTACTTC	CASSREGGTYEQYF
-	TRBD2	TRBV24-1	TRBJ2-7	TGTGCCACCAGTGATCGAGGACTAGCGGGAGGTTACGAGCAGTACTTC	CATSDRGLAGGYEQYF
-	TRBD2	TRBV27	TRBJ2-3	TGTGCCACCGGCGGGTGGGGGCCGAGCGGGAGGAGAGATACGCAGTATTTT	CATGGWGPSGRRDTQYF
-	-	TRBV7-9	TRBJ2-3	TGTGCCAGCAGCCCCATCGGTACGCAGTATTTT	CASSPIGTQYF
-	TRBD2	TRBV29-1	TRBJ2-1	TGCAGCGCCGGGACTAGCGGGAGGGAGCAGTTCTTC	CSAGTSGREQFF
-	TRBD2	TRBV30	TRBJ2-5	TGTGCGGGCGGGGGGGCCGAGACCCAGTACTTC	CAGGGAETQYF
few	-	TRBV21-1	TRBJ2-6	TGTGCCAGCAGCAAAGAGACTAGCGGTTGGAGCTCTGGGGCCAACGTCCTGACTTTC	CASSKETSGWSSGANVLTF
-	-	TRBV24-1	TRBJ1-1	TGTGCCACCAGTGCTCCCGGGAAAACTGAAGCTTTCTTT	CATSAPGKTEAFF
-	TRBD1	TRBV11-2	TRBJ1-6	TGTGCCAGCAGCTCAGGGACAGGGCTACAGAAACCCCTCCACTTT	CASSSGTGLQKPLHF
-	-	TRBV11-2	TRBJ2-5	TGTGCCAGCAGACCCCCAGGGGTTGGACAAGAGACCCAGTACTTC	CASRPPGVGQETQYF
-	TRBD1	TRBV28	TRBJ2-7	TGTGCCAGCAAACGGACAGGGGGCTCCTACGAGCAGTACTTC	CASKRTGGSYEQYF
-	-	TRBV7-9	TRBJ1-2	TGTGCCAGCAGCTTAGGTAGATCAAGCTATGGCTACACCTTC	CASSLGRSSYGYTF
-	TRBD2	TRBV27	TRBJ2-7	TGTGCCAGCAGTTTAAGGACTAGCGGGAGAAACTACGAGCAGTACTTC	CASSLRTSGRNYEQYF
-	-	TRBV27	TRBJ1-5	TGTGCCAGCAGTTTATTGGCGGATAGCAATCAGCCCCAGCATTTT	CASSLLADSNQPQHF
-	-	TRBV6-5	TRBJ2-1	TGTGCCAGCAGTTACTCGCGACAGTACAATGAGCAGTTCTTC	CASSYSRQYNEQFF
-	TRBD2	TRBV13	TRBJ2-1	TGTGCCAGCGAGCAGCGGGGGTTGAATGAGCAGTTCTTC	CASEQRGLNEQFF
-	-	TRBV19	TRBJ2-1	TGTGCCAGTAGTATAGAGTCGCCAGGGGGGAGCTCCTACAATGAGCAGTTCTTC	CASSIESPGGSSYNEQFF
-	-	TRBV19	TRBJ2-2	TGTGCCAGTAGTATGACAGTTACCGGGGAGCTGTTTTTT	CASSMTVTGELFF
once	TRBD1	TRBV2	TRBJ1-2	TGTGCCAGCAGTCCATTTACAGGGGGCGCAGATGGCTACACCTTC	CASSPFTGGADGYTF
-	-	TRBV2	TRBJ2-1	TGTGCCAGCAGACCTCTAGCACAGGGCAATGAGCAGTTCTTC	CASRPLAQGNEQFF
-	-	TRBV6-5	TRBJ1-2	TGTGCCAGCAGCCTTTCACCGCACCCCCCACAGGGCTACACCTTC	CASSLSPHPPQGYTF
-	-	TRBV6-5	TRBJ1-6	TGTGCCAGCAGTTTGGAACGGGTCTCACCCCTCCACTTT	CASSLERVSPLHF
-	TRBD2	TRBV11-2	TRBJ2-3	TGTGCCAGCAGCCCTTTTAACGGGAGGGACACAGATACGCAGTATTTT	CASSPFNGRDTDTQYF
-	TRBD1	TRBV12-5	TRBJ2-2	TGTGCTAGTGGTTTGCCAACAGGGGGCTACGCGAACACCGGGGAGCTGTTTTTT	CASGLPTGGYANTGELFF
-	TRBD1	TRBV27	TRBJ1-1	TGTGCCAGCAGCTGGACAGGAATGAACACTGAAGCTTTCTTT	CASSWTGMNTEAFF
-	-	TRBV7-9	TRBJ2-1	TGTGCCAGCAGCTTGCGGGGATCCTACAATGAGCAGTTCTTC	CASSLRGSYNEQFF
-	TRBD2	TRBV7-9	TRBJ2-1	TGTGCCAGCAGCTCCCGGACTAGTAGCAATGAGCAGTTCTTC	CASSSRTSSNEQFF
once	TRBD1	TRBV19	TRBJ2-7	TGTGCCAGTAGTAAGAACCTCCTGACAGGGCTGGACTACGAGCAGTACTTC	CASSKNLLTGLDYEQYF
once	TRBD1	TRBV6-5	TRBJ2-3	TGTGCCAGCAGGCGTTACACAGGGGGAGCAGATACGCAGTATTTT	CASRRYTGGADTQYF
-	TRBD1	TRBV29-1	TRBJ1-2	TGCAGCGTTGTGTCAGGGGGTTGGGATGGCTACACCTTC	CSVVSGGWDGYTF
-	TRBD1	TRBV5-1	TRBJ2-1	TGCGCCAGCAGCTTGGGACAGGGCGCCTCTAATGAGCAGTTCTTC	CASSLGQGASNEQFF
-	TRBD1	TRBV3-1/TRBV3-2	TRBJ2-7	TGTGCCAGCAGCCGAACGACAGGGGAGAGCTCCTACGAGCAGTACTTC	CASSRTTGESSYEQYF